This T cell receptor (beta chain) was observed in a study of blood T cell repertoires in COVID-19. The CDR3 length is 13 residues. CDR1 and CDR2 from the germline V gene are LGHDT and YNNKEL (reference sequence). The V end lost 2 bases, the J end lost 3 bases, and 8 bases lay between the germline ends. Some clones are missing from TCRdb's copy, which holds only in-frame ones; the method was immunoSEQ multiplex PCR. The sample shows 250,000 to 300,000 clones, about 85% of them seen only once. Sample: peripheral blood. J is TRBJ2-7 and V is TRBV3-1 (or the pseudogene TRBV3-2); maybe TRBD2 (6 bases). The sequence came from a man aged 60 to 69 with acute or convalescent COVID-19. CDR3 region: CASSQRLDYEQYF. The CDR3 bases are TGTGCCAGCAGCCAACGACTAGACTACGAGCAGTACTTC.